This TCR beta chain was sequenced during a study of CD8+CD57+ T cells in acquired aplastic anemia. Across the whole study: Across the sorted CD4+ and CD8+ cells, DNA amounts averaged about 3.1 ug. General study findings and limits: Levels of CD8+ Simpson's diversity were not significantly distinct in patients versus controls.

According to the study, genomic DNA was the template for TCR beta VDJ and CDR3 profiling. TCRdb processed the reads anew with MiXCR; each CDR3 protein has one entry. The data contain 150,000 to 200,000 distinct CDR3 sequences, 48% of them seen just once; the ten biggest clones take up roughly 1.8%. Before being chosen for sequencing, patients had shown CD8+CD57+ cell expansion by flow cytometry. This clonotype has at least ten counts. Its antigen is unidentified. The sequence derives from a human donor with aplastic anemia. Specimen: sorted CD4+, CD8+, or CD8+CD57+ T cells (not recorded which) from PBMCs.

The CDR3 loop is CSGRGIYTEAFF. The CDR3 region has the DNA TGCAGCGGACGAGGGATTTACACTGAAGCTTTCTTT. The chain is built from TRBV29-1 and TRBJ1-1; D is uncertain. Trimming cost V 7 bases and J 3 bases, with 12 bases left between them. CDR3 size: 12 residues. The germline CDR1 and CDR2 sequences are SQVTM and ANQGSEA.